One and the same sample provided the 20 T cell receptor beta chains below, sequenced in a study of blood T cell repertoires in COVID-19 (TCRdb year 2020). Library preparation employed the immunoSEQ multiplex PCR assay. The table comes from immuneACCESS by way of TCRdb, which keeps in-frame sequences with V and J called. Part of the clones is missing from these tables; in studies checked, under half for an unresolved V gene and the rest for unknown reasons. The sample records roughly 350,000 clones, roughly 85% of which are singletons. 3% to 4.5% of the sample is taken by the ten largest. The sample comprised peripheral blood. All receptors derive from a woman under 30 with acute or convalescent COVID-19.

The chain has TRBV29-1 and TRBJ1-1, with D hard to call. Germline V gene lookup returns CDR1 SQVTM and CDR2 ANQGSEA. V was cut by 3 bases and J by 3 bases, with 14 bases left in between. The CDR3 loop spans 14 amino acids. The CDR3 nucleotides are TGCAGCGTTGATAATAAGCTTTCGGACACTGAAGCTTTCTTT. Its translation: CSVDNKLSDTEAFF.

The chain joins TRBV7-8 to TRBJ1-1; TRBD1 is a possible D gene (5 bases). Looked up from germline, CDR1 is SGHVS and CDR2 is FQNEAQ. The CDR3 consists of 14 residues. With 3 bases removed from V and 4 bases from J, the gap between germline ends came to 12 bases. The CDR3 sequence: CASSLGGVGTEAFF. Here the CDR3 DNA reads TGTGCCAGCAGCTTGGGGGGTGTGGGCACTGAAGCTTTCTTT.

The chain is built from TRBV5-1 and TRBJ1-4; D is perhaps TRBD1 (5 bases). Germline V gene sequence: CDR1 SGHRS, CDR2 YFSETQ. V was trimmed by 4 bases and J by 5 bases, leaving 15 bases between them. The CDR3 consists of 15 residues. For the CDR3, the DNA is TGCGCCAGCAGCACCTACGGGGGTGTAAATGAAAAACTGTTTTTT. Its translation is CASSTYGGVNEKLFF.

V usage is TRBV5-1 and J usage is TRBJ2-2, with D perhaps matching TRBD1 (6 bases). V lost 0 bases, J lost 3 bases, and 9 bases lay in between. Germline V gene sequence: CDR1 SGHRS, CDR2 YFSETQ. The CDR3 has 15 residues. The CDR3: CASSLAGADTGELFF. CDR3 nucleotide sequence: TGCGCCAGCAGCTTGGCAGGGGCTGACACCGGGGAGCTGTTTTTT.

With respect to this clone: This sample also contains other DNA sequences that code for the same CDR3. This rearrangement joins TRBV12-5 to TRBJ2-7; the D gene is possibly TRBD2 (5 bases). The CDR3 is 12 residues long. V was clipped by 3 bases and J by 3 bases, with 6 bases between them. The germline gives CDR1 LGHNT, CDR2 FRNRAP. The CDR3 DNA reads as TGTGCTAGTGGTTTCGGGGTCTACGAGCAGTACTTC. It specifies CASGFGVYEQYF.

The CDR3: CASSSELGETQYF. CDR3 nucleotides: TGTGCCAGCAGCTCCGAATTGGGCGAGACCCAGTACTTC. This sequence joins TRBV7-3 and TRBJ2-5; D not resolved. V was cut by 4 bases and J by 5 bases, with 11 bases left in between. The germline V gene has CDR1 SGHTA and CDR2 FQGTGA. The CDR3 has 13 residues. Complete variable domain (other parts from reference TRBV7-3 and TRBJ2-5): GAGVSQTPSNKVTEKGKYVELRCDPISGHTALYWYRQSLGQGPEFLIYFQGTGAADDSGLPNDRFFAVRPEGSVSTLKIQRTERGDSAVYLCASSSELGETQYFGPGTRLLVL.

The V gene is TRBV9, the J gene TRBJ2-7; TRBD2 matches at 11 bases. The CDR3 extends over 15 amino acids. Germline V gene data show CDR1 as SGDLS and CDR2 as YYNGEE. V trimming: 3 bases; J trimming: 2 bases; junction bases outside the gene matches: 4. The CDR3 protein is CASSAGTSGTYEQYF. CDR3 bases: TGTGCCAGCAGCGCCGGGACTAGCGGAACCTACGAGCAGTACTTC.

The chain couples TRBV19 to TRBJ2-1, with unresolved D. CDR1 is LNHDA, CDR2 SQIVND, per germline (reference sequence). V was pared by 7 bases and J by 4 bases, with 8 bases between. This CDR3 is 12 amino acids long. In DNA form, the CDR3 reads TGTGCCAGTATCGGAGCTTACAATGAGCAGTTCTTC. Its translation is CASIGAYNEQFF.

The rearrangement uses TRBV18 and TRBJ1-5; tentative D call: TRBD1 (5 bases). V was cut by 0 bases and J by 7 bases, with 16 bases left in between. The CDR3 runs to 16 residues. CDR1 is KGHSH, CDR2 LQKENI, per germline. DNA of the CDR3: TGTGCCAGCTCACCACCTTTGGGGGGGATTGGGCAGCCCCAGCATTTT. Translating gives CASSPPLGGIGQPQHF.

The DNA of the CDR3 is TGTGCCAGCAGTTTCTATCAGGGTCAAGAGACCCAGTACTTC. As protein: CASSFYQGQETQYF. V gene TRBV5-4 combines with J gene TRBJ2-5; possibly TRBD1 for D (5 bases). Germline V gene data show CDR1 as SGHNT and CDR2 as YYREEE (reference sequence). This CDR3 is built from 14 residues. Trimming cost V 5 bases and J 2 bases, with 13 bases left between them.

The V and J genes are TRBV3-1 (or the pseudogene TRBV3-2) and TRBJ1-1; 9 nucleotides line up with TRBD1. Germline V gene sequence: CDR1 LGHDT, CDR2 YNNKEL (reference sequence). Trimming removed 4 bases from V and 10 bases from J; junction bases left unmatched: 13. The CDR3 has 15 amino acids. The CDR3 is CASSLDTGQGNRAFF. The CDR3 DNA sequence: TGTGCCAGCAGCCTCGATACAGGACAGGGGAACAGAGCTTTCTTT.

Concerning this clone: Other DNA sequences in this sample translate to the same CDR3. The chain combines TRBV4-1 with TRBJ2-7; 8 nucleotides line up with TRBD2. Germline CDR1 reads MGHRA; CDR2 reads YSYEKL. The CDR3 consists of 15 residues. J gave up 3 bases and V 1 base, and 5 bases lay outside the gene matches. For the CDR3, the DNA is TGCGCCAGCAGCCAAGGGGCCAGCGGGAGCTACGAGCAGTACTTC. It codes for CASSQGASGSYEQYF.

This chain connects TRBV5-1 to TRBJ1-3; D call uncertain. With 0 bases removed from V and 0 bases from J, the gap between germline ends came to 7 bases. Germline values: CDR1 SGHRS, CDR2 YFSETQ. CDR3 length: 15 amino acids. This chain's CDR3 is CASSLDYSSGNTIYF. The CDR3 DNA reads TGCGCCAGCAGCTTGGATTATAGCTCTGGAAACACCATATATTTT.

This chain uses TRBV28 with TRBJ1-2; D is ambiguous. CDR3 size: 17 residues. Germline CDR1 reads MDHEN; CDR2 reads SYDVKM. The V gene lost 6 bases and the J gene lost 5 bases, with 25 bases spanning the gap. CDR3 nucleotides: TGTGCCAGCAGCCCCACGCTGTTTATTTACTCATCGTATGGCTACACCTTC. Protein product: CASSPTLFIYSSYGYTF.

The V gene is TRBV18, the J gene TRBJ2-1, with TRBD2 identical over 15 bases. Losses at the gene ends were 6 bases for V and 7 bases for J; bases not matched to a gene: 4. Germline-derived CDR1 and CDR2 are KGHSH and LQKENI. The CDR3 covers 15 residues. The CDR3 protein is CASSKGTSGRNEQFF. The CDR3 DNA is TGTGCCAGCTCCAAAGGGACTAGCGGGAGGAATGAGCAGTTCTTC.

V is TRBV19 and J is TRBJ2-5; D possibly corresponds to TRBD1 (6 bases). The CDR3 is 16 amino acids. V shed 5 bases and J shed 5 bases, with 21 bases lying between them. The V gene's germline CDR1 is LNHDA and CDR2 SQIVND (reference sequence). Written as DNA, the CDR3 is TGTGCCAGTAGTCCCCGGGGCAGGGGTGGGCAGGAGACCCAGTACTTC. It yields the protein CASSPRGRGGQETQYF.

This CDR3 is CASSEDRAVQGTEAFF. CDR3 bases: TGTGCCAGCAGTGAGGATCGTGCAGTTCAGGGGACTGAAGCTTTCTTT. The chain uses TRBV6-4 and TRBJ1-1, with D perhaps TRBD1 (6 bases). Germline V CDR1 and CDR2: MRHNA, SNTAGT. The CDR3 loop spans 16 amino acids. Trimming removed 3 bases from V and 5 bases from J, with 19 bases in between.

V gene TRBV18 combines with J gene TRBJ1-2, with 10 nucleotides matching TRBD1. This CDR3 spans 16 amino acids. J lost 1 base, V lost 6 bases, and 8 bases had no gene match. Germline CDR1 KGHSH, CDR2 LQKENI. The CDR3: CASSPGTGALNYGYTF. CDR3 DNA: TGTGCCAGCTCCCCCGGGACAGGGGCCCTTAACTATGGCTACACCTTC.

This clone was counted a single time. The chain employs TRBV5-1 and TRBJ2-5, with D tentatively TRBD1 (6 bases). The germline V gene encodes CDR1 SGHRS and CDR2 YFSETQ. This CDR3 spans 13 amino acids. The V and J ends lost 5 bases and 5 bases respectively, with 13 bases between them. CDR3 coding DNA: TGCGCCAGCAGAGTGCACAGGGCGGAGACCCAGTACTTC. Protein: CASRVHRAETQYF.

The J gene is TRBJ2-7, the V gene TRBV9; 8 bases match TRBD1. Germline V lookup: CDR1 SGDLS, CDR2 YYNGEE. The CDR3 extends over 14 amino acids. J lost 2 bases, V lost 4 bases, and 5 bases had no gene match. The CDR3 DNA reads as TGTGCCAGCAGCCGCGACAGGGGCACCTACGAGCAGTACTTC. This gives the protein CASSRDRGTYEQYF.